Listed here are 25 T cell receptor beta chains from one sample, sequenced in a study of OX40 agonist ivuxolimab in advanced cancers. The data were produced by immunoSEQ multiplex PCR, yet TCRdb's version contains in-frame clones alone and is incomplete. The sample has some 100,000 clones; around 84% are singletons. The sample in question was CD4+ or CD8+ T cells sorted from blood, obtained in a trial of the OX40 agonist ivuxolimab. The receptor set was obtained from an adult with an advanced solid tumor such as melanoma, head and neck, liver or kidney cancer.

J is TRBJ2-4 and V is TRBV5-4; 8 positions agree with TRBD1. There are 15 residues in the CDR3. The V segment lost 5 bases and the J segment 7 bases; nucleotides outside the gene matches: 11. Germline lookup yields CDR1 SGHNT and CDR2 YYREEE (reference sequence). CDR3 loop: CASRKDQGAGNIQYF. CDR3 sequence (DNA): TGTGCCAGCAGAAAAGACCAGGGGGCAGGGAACATTCAGTACTTC.

The chain links TRBV18 to TRBJ1-3; a possible D gene is TRBD1 (6 bases). The germline V gene encodes CDR1 KGHSH and CDR2 LQKENI. The CDR3 loop spans 15 amino acids. The germline V and J ends were trimmed by 4 bases and 0 bases, with 10 bases remaining between them. CDR3 sequence: CASSLGQSSGNTIYF. The CDR3 coding sequence is TGTGCCAGCTCACTAGGACAGTCCTCTGGAAACACCATATATTTT.

This sequence joins TRBV11-2 and TRBJ2-7; the D is unclear. The CDR3 covers 16 residues. Germline CDR1 is SGHAT and CDR2 is FQNNGV. V was pared by 2 bases and J by 1 base, with 15 bases between. The CDR3 region is CASSLIPAKSSYEQYF. The CDR3 DNA sequence: TGTGCCAGCAGCTTAATCCCAGCTAAGAGTTCCTACGAGCAGTACTTC.

The DNA of the CDR3 is TGTGCCAGCAGTTTTGAAGGGACTGAAGCTTTCTTT. This codes for CASSFEGTEAFF. This chain joins TRBV27 and TRBJ1-1, with D unresolved. This CDR3 has 12 residues. The germline CDR1 and CDR2 sequences are MNHEY and SMNVEV (reference sequence). V was clipped by 3 bases and J by 5 bases, with 7 bases between them.

In this sample, this clone turned up a few times. The chain is built from TRBV28 and TRBJ1-2; a weak D match, TRBD1 (5 bases). The CDR3 spans 14 residues. From germline, CDR1 is MDHEN and CDR2 SYDVKM. V lost 3 bases and J 8 bases, leaving 16 bases between the germline ends. The CDR3 is CASSFIYGGEGYTF. As DNA, the CDR3 is TGTGCCAGCAGTTTTATCTACGGGGGTGAGGGCTACACCTTC.

The chain recombines TRBV7-2 with TRBJ1-1, with D hard to call. The CDR3 is made up of 13 amino acids. The V and J ends lost 3 bases and 0 bases respectively, with 5 bases between them. Germline V gene data show CDR1 as SGHTA and CDR2 as FQGNSA. Written as DNA, the CDR3 is TGTGCCAGCAGCTTGGATATGAACACTGAAGCTTTCTTT. The encoded protein is CASSLDMNTEAFF. Drawing the rest from reference TRBV7-2 and TRBJ1-1, the complete variable domain is GAGVSQSPSNKVTEKGKDVELRCDPISGHTALYWYRQSLGQGLEFLIYFQGNSAPDKSGLPSDRFSAERTGGSVSTLTIQRTQQEDSAVYLCASSLDMNTEAFFGQGTRLTVV.

V usage is TRBV11-2 and J usage is TRBJ1-2; 8 nucleotides match TRBD1. V shed 3 bases and J 4 bases; nucleotides not matched to a gene: 7. This CDR3 comprises 15 residues. Germline V gene sequence: CDR1 SGHAT, CDR2 FQNNGV. CDR3 loop: CASSFGQGLVYGYTF. Here the CDR3 DNA reads TGTGCCAGCAGCTTCGGACAGGGCCTAGTCTATGGCTACACCTTC.

The chain links TRBV18 to TRBJ2-2; D unresolved. The CDR3 sequence is 13 residues long. Germline lookup yields CDR1 KGHSH and CDR2 LQKENI. Trimming took 6 bases from V and 6 from J, leaving 11 bases between them. The CDR3 loop is CASSPRGAGELFF. The CDR3 DNA reads TGTGCCAGCTCGCCCCGAGGCGCCGGGGAGCTGTTTTTT.

The chain employs TRBV6-1 and TRBJ2-3; D gene ambiguous. Germline-derived CDR1 and CDR2 are MNHNS and SASEGT. The V end lost 7 bases, the J end lost 2 bases, and 10 bases lay between the germline ends. The CDR3 consists of 13 residues. As DNA, the CDR3 is TGTGCCAGCATTTCGGCTAACACAGATACGCAGTATTTT. Amino acids: CASISANTDTQYF.

The rearrangement uses TRBV27 and TRBJ2-2; 10 bases are a match to TRBD1. CDR3 size: 18 residues. The V gene end was trimmed by 7 bases and the J gene end by 0 bases; junction bases not matched to a gene: 11. The germline gives CDR1 MNHEY, CDR2 SMNVEV (reference sequence). The CDR3 reads CASKGGTGVFANTGELFF. DNA of the CDR3: TGTGCCAGCAAAGGGGGGACAGGGGTATTCGCGAACACCGGGGAGCTGTTTTTT.

The chain carries TRBV21-1 and TRBJ1-6. TRBV21-1 is listed as a pseudogene. CDR3 length equals 15 residues. CDR3 DNA: TGTGCCAGGCGGGGCAGGGACTGCAGAAATTCACCCCTCCACTTT. Protein: CARRGRDCRNSPLHF.

This clone is a singleton in its sample. V usage is TRBV5-1 and J usage is TRBJ1-1; D is ambiguous. Germline CDR1 reads SGHRS; CDR2 reads YFSETQ. V was pared by 4 bases and J by 2 bases, with 12 bases between. The CDR3 loop spans 14 amino acids. CDR3 bases: TGCGCCAGCAGCACCTCCTCGACAAACACTGAAGCTTTCTTT. The encoded protein is CASSTSSTNTEAFF.

V and J are TRBV11-2 and TRBJ2-7; either TRBD1 or TRBD2 may fit D (5 bases each). Trimming shortened V by 3 bases and J by 4 bases, and 16 bases separated the two germline ends. The CDR3 has 15 residues. Germline CDR1 is SGHAT and CDR2 is FQNNGV. CDR3 in amino acids: CASSFGTAAGYEQYV. DNA of the CDR3: TGTGCCAGCAGCTTCGGGACGGCCGCGGGTTACGAGCAGTACGTC.

This clone was counted only a few times. This chain connects TRBV28 to TRBJ1-2, with 8 bases fitting TRBD1. The junction had 9 bases not matched to a gene; V was cut back by 6 bases and J by 6 bases. This CDR3 spans 14 amino acids. Germline V gives CDR1 MDHEN, CDR2 SYDVKM. The CDR3 DNA reads TGTGCCAGCAGCCCCTGGACAGGGACTGATGGCTACACCTTC. Amino acid sequence: CASSPWTGTDGYTF.

The chain combines TRBV28 with TRBJ1-6, with 7 bases identical to TRBD1. The CDR3 is 14 residues long. Germline trimming cut 5 bases from V and 9 bases from J; bases unmatched to any gene: 7. Germline V gene sequence: CDR1 MDHEN, CDR2 SYDVKM. The CDR3 loop is CASSQGGQGSPLHF. For the CDR3, the DNA is TGTGCCAGCAGTCAGGGGGGGCAGGGTTCACCCCTCCACTTT.

This sequence joins TRBV5-3 and TRBJ2-7, with TRBD1 as a possible D gene (5 bases). TRBV5-3 has ORF status, its function being uncertain. The CDR3 runs 16 residues. V was shortened by 0 bases and J by 2 bases, with 15 bases between the two germline ends. CDR3 bases: TGTGCCAGAAGCTTGGGTCAAGGGGTTCCTCCCTACGAGCAGTACGTC. It is translated as CARSLGQGVPPYEQYV.

The chain has TRBV5-5 and TRBJ1-2; D unresolved. The V end was cut by 0 bases, the J end by 2 bases, with 11 bases between. The CDR3 runs to 15 residues. Germline CDR1 reads SGHKS; CDR2 reads YYEKEE (reference sequence). CDR3 sequence (DNA): TGTGCCAGCAGCTTGGAGGAGGAGTACAACTATGGCTACACCTTC. This codes for CASSLEEEYNYGYTF. Full variable domain (missing parts from reference TRBV5-5 and TRBJ1-2): DAGVTQSPTHLIKTRGQQVTLRCSPISGHKSVSWYQQVLGQGPQFIFQYYEKEERGRGNFPDRFSARQFPNYSSELNVNALLLGDSALYLCASSLEEEYNYGYTFGSGTRLTVV.

V and J are TRBV7-8 and TRBJ2-1; 8 bases agree with TRBD2. V trimming: 3 bases; J trimming: 6 bases; junction bases outside the gene matches: 16. Germline CDR1 SGHVS, CDR2 FQNEAQ. This CDR3 is built from 18 residues. CDR3: CASSFRRRGLAEINEQFF. The DNA of the CDR3 is TGTGCCAGCAGCTTCCGACGAAGAGGACTAGCAGAGATCAATGAGCAGTTCTTC.

The chain couples TRBV29-1 to TRBJ2-3, with D possibly called TRBD1 or TRBD2 (7 bases each). The CDR3 has 14 amino acids. V was trimmed by 6 bases and J by 7 bases, leaving 20 bases between them. In germline, CDR1 is SQVTM, CDR2 ANQGSEA. The CDR3 DNA is TGCAGCGTCTGGGGGGGACAGCACGATAATACGCAGTATTTT. Protein sequence: CSVWGGQHDNTQYF.

V gene TRBV7-2 combines with J gene TRBJ1-6; D possibly corresponds to TRBD1 (5 bases). CDR3 size: 13 residues. Per germline, CDR1 SGHTA and CDR2 FQGNSA. V was trimmed by 2 bases and J by 10 bases, leaving 9 bases between them. Written as DNA, the CDR3 is TGTGCCAGCAGCTTAACGGAGGGGTCACCCCTCCACTTT. Its protein product is CASSLTEGSPLHF.

This chain links TRBV5-6 with TRBJ1-4; D is ambiguous. The CDR3 is 15 residues long. Deletions cut 3 bases from V and 8 bases from J, with 17 bases between. Looked up from germline, CDR1 is SGHDT and CDR2 is YYEEEE. CDR3 loop: CASSYTKQRKEKLFF. The CDR3 DNA is TGTGCCAGCAGCTACACCAAACAACGAAAGGAAAAACTGTTTTTT.

The CDR3 bases are TGTGCCATCAGTGATAGGGGGATAGCGACTATGGGCTACACCTTC. It codes for CAISDRGIATMGYTF. The rearrangement uses TRBV10-3 and TRBJ1-2, with D tentatively TRBD1 (6 bases). This CDR3 region has 15 residues. Germline CDR1 and CDR2: ENHRY and SYGVKD. V lost 3 bases and J 8 bases, leaving 19 bases between the germline ends.

The table lists this clone with a few counts. At one end the junction does not follow the germline gene, possibly because of a read error. The rearrangement joins TRBV11-2 to TRBJ2-3; TRBD2 matches at 7 bases. Germline CDR1 SGHAT, CDR2 FQNNGV. The CDR3 runs 14 residues. The chain's CDR3 is CASSLPGGRQVHYF. In DNA, the CDR3 is TGTGCCAGCAGCCTTCCCGGGGGGAGGCAGGTCCATTACTTT.

The chain links TRBV6-1 to TRBJ2-7, with 9 positions matching TRBD1. Trimming removed 6 bases from V and 3 bases from J; junction bases left unmatched: 9. CDR1 MNHNS and CDR2 SASEGT come from the germline V gene. The CDR3 runs to 15 residues. CDR3 bases: TGTGCCAGCAGGGCGGGGACAGGGAATGTCTACGAGCAGTACTTC. It translates to CASRAGTGNVYEQYF.

The chain carries TRBV7-2 and TRBJ1-3; no clear D gene. This CDR3 is built from 16 residues. V was shortened by 5 bases and J by 0 bases, with 14 bases between the two germline ends. Germline CDR1 reads SGHTA; CDR2 reads FQGNSA. The CDR3 sequence is CASSPLGGLSGNTIYF. The CDR3 nucleotides read TGTGCCAGCAGCCCCCTCGGAGGCCTCTCTGGAAACACCATATATTTT.